This TCR beta chain appears in the sequencing data of a study of shared clonotypes between healthy human individuals. Study background: Per donor, CD8 memory used one plate, CD8 naive used two, CD4 memory used three and CD4 naive used three. Notes on the study in general: As a rule, naive subsets had a larger estimated richness than memory subsets.

Germline values: CDR1 MDHEN, CDR2 SYDVKM. V lost 3 bases and J 3 bases, leaving 6 bases between the germline ends. The CDR3 has 12 residues. A note on this clone: Its antigen remains unknown.

The repertoire was sequenced with immunoSEQ multiplex PCR; TCRdb's copy has only in-frame clones and lacks some. Among about 1.5 million clones listed, 95% to 99% were seen once. Material for sequencing was naive CD4+ T cells sorted from blood. The subset was: CD45RA+ positively selected. This chain connects TRBV28 to TRBJ2-7; no clear D gene. This receptor was taken from a man aged 25-45 years in good health. The CDR3, as DNA: TGTGCCAGCAGTTTCGAGGACTACGAGCAGTACTTC. Translating gives CASSFEDYEQYF.